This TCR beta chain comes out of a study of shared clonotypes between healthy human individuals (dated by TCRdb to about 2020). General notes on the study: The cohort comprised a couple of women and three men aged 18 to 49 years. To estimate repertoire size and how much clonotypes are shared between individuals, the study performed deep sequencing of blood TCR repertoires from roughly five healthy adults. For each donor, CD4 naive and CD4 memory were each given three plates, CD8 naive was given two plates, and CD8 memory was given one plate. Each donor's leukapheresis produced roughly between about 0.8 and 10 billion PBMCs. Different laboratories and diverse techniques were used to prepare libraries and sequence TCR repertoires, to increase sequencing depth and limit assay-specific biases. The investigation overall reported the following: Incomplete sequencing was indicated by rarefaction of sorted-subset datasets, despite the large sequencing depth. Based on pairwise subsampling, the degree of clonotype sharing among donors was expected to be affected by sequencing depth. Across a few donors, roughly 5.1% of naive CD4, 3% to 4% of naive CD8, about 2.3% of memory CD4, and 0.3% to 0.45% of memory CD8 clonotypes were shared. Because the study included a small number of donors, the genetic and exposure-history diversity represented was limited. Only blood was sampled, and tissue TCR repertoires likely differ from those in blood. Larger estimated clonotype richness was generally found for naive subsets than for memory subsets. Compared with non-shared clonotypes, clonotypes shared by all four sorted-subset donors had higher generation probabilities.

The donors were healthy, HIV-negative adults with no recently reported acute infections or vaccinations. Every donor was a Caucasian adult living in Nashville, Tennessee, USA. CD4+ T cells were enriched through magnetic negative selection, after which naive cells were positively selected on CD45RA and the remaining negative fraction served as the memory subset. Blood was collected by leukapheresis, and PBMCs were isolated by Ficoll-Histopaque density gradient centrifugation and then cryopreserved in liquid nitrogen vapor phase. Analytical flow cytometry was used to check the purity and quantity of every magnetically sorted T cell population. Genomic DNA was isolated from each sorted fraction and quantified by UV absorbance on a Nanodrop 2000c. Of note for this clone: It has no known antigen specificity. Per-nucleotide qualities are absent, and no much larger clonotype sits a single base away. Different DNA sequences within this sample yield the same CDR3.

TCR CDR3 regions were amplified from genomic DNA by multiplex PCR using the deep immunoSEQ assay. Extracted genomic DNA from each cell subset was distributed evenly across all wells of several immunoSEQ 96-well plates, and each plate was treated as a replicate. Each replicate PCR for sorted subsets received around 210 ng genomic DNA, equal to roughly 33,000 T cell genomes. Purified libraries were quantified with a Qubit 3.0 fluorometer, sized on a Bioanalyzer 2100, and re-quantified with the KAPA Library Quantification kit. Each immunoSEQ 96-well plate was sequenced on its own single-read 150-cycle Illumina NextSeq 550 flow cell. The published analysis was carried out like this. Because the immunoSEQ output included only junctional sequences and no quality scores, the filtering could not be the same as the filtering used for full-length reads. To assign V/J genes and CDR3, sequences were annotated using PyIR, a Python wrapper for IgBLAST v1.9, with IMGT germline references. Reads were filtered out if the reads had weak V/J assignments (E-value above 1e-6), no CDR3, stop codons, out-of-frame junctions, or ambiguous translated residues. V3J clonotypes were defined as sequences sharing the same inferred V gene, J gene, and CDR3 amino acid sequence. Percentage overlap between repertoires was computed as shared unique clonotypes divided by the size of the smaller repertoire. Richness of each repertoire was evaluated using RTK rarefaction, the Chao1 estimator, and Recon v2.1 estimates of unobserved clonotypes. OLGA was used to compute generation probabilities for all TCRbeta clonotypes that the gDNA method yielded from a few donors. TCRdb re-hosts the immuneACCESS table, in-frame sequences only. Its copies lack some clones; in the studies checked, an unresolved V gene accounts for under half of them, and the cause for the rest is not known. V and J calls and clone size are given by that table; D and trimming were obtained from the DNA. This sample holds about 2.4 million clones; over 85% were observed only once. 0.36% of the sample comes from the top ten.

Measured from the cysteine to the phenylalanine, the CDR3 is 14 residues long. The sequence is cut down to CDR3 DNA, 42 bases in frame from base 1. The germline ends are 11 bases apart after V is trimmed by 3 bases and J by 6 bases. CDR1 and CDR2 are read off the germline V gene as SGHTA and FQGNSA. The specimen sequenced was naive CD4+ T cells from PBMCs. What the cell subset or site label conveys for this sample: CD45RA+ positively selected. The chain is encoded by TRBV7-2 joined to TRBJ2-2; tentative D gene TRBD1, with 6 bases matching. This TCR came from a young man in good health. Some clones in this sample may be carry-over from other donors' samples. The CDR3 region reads CASSFTGPPGELFF. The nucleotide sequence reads TGTGCCAGCAGCTTTACAGGGCCTCCCGGGGAGCTGTTTTTT.